The T cell receptor (beta chain) under discussion was sequenced for a study of graft-versus-host responses after intestinal transplantation. The overall study: For two to four years after anti-thymocyte globulin induction, all recipients took tacrolimus and steroids.

About this clone itself: The antigen is unknown.

Germline loops: CDR1 SNHLY, CDR2 FYNNEI. The germline V and J ends were trimmed by 10 bases and 1 base, with 20 bases remaining between them. This CDR3 region has 16 residues. The assay was immunoSEQ multiplex PCR, and TCRdb's table has in-frame clones only and misses some. The sample consists of about 88,000 clones, more than 85% of them appearing once. The chain joins TRBV2 to TRBJ1-5; perhaps TRBD1 as D (5 bases). The receptor was isolated from a human donor who was the organ donor for an intestinal transplant. The source material was unstimulated CD4+ T cells sorted from spleen or lymph node cells, sampled before transplant. DNA of the CDR3: TGTGCCATCCTAGGGGTGAAGGGTAGAAGCAATCAGCCCCAGCATTTT. Amino acid sequence: CAILGVKGRSNQPQHF.